The present TCR beta chain was sequenced within a study of blood T cells in healthy people across ages. Study summary: About one barcoded TCR beta cDNA was captured per two T cells.

Comment on this clonotype: Its target is not known.

Individuals who donated were healthy Caucasians from Russia aged about 6 to 100. Study conclusions and caveats: CMV infection status of these donors was not known. Unsorted PBMCs blocked a conclusive comparison of naive and antigen-experienced cells.

Trimming cost V 5 bases and J 4 bases; bases outside gene matches: 12. CDR1 and CDR2 (germline): MNHEY, SVGEGT. The CDR3 loop spans 16 amino acids. Combining a sample-barcoded 5' primer with a J-beta primer mix, a second PCR ran for roughly 7 to 12 cycles. TCRdb used MiXCR to reprocess the 5' RACE reads, holding one entry per CDR3 protein. Seen here are about 680,000 distinct CDR3 sequences, more than 40% observed once, and the top ten hold 25% to 35%. The V and J genes are TRBV6-2 or TRBV6-3 and TRBJ1-2; 8 positions agree with TRBD1. The source is a woman aged 60-75 years in good health. Sequencing used blood. CDR3 sequence (DNA): TGTGCCAGCAGTACCAGGACAGGGAGATTGGTCTATGGCTACACCTTC. It is translated as CASSTRTGRLVYGYTF.